The 18 T cell receptor beta chains presented below share a single source sample, sequenced in a study of early T cells in non-severe SARS-CoV-2 infection. From the 5' RACE reads, TCRdb called clonotypes with MiXCR, one entry per CDR3 protein. The sample shows tens of thousands of distinct CDR3 sequences, roughly 9.7% of them seen only once. Input material: whole blood. These receptors were obtained from an adult who was a healthcare worker with PCR-confirmed SARS-CoV-2 infection or an uninfected control (not recorded which).

The J gene is TRBJ2-5, the V gene TRBV5-4; weak D call: TRBD2 (5 bases). Germline V gene sequence: CDR1 SGHNT, CDR2 YYREEE (reference sequence). The CDR3 is made up of 14 amino acids. The V gene lost 0 bases and the J gene lost 5 bases, with 11 bases spanning the gap. DNA of the CDR3: TGTGCCAGCAGCTTGGAAGGTCGAGGGGAGACCCAGTACTTC. Residues: CASSLEGRGETQYF. The full variable domain, its missing parts supplied by reference TRBV5-4 and TRBJ2-5, is ETGVTQSPTHLIKTRGQQVTLRCSSQSGHNTVSWYQQALGQGPQFIFQYYREEENGRGNFPPRFSGLQFPNYSSELNVNALELDDSALYLCASSLEGRGETQYFGPGTRLLVL.

In this sample, this clonotype turned up many times. J is TRBJ2-5 and V is TRBV19; D is ambiguous. Trimming cost V 5 bases and J 2 bases, with 6 bases left between them. The CDR3 is made up of 12 amino acids. CDR1 is LNHDA and CDR2 is SQIVND in the germline V gene (reference sequence). DNA of the CDR3: TGTGCCAGTAGTCACAAACAAGAGACCCAGTACTTC. This translates into CASSHKQETQYF. The full variable domain, completed using reference TRBV19 and TRBJ2-5, is DGGITQSPKYLFRKEGQNVTLSCEQNLNHDAMYWYRQDPGQGLRLIYYSQIVNDFQKGDIAEGYSVSREKKESFPLTVTSAQKNPTAFYLCASSHKQETQYFGPGTRLLVL.

J is TRBJ1-5 and V is TRBV29-1; 8 bases are shared with TRBD1. The CDR3 is made up of 14 amino acids. With V trimmed by 8 bases and J by 6 bases, 12 bases remained unmatched. CDR1 SQVTM and CDR2 ANQGSEA come from the germline V gene. The CDR3 is CSPGEGRGLQPQHF. CDR3 sequence (DNA): TGCAGCCCCGGAGAGGGCAGGGGGCTTCAGCCCCAGCATTTT.

This clonotype was seen ten or more times. The chain combines TRBV6-2 or TRBV6-3 with TRBJ2-1, with D tentatively TRBD2 (7 bases). V lost 7 bases, J lost 1 base, and 14 bases lay in between. This CDR3 spans 15 amino acids. Germline CDR1 and CDR2: MNHEY and SVGEGT. CDR3 coding DNA: TGTGCCAGCACCCCACGGGGGGCTTCCTACAATGAGCAGTTCTTC. It is translated as CASTPRGASYNEQFF.

The sample holds many counts of this clonotype. The chain carries TRBV10-3 and TRBJ2-2; D possibly corresponds to TRBD2 (5 bases). Germline V CDR1 and CDR2: ENHRY, SYGVKD. V lost 5 bases and J 3 bases, leaving 13 bases between the germline ends. CDR3 length: 15 amino acids. The CDR3 is CAISPRGPDTGELFF. CDR3 DNA sequence: TGTGCCATCAGTCCTAGAGGGCCGGACACCGGGGAGCTGTTTTTT.

This clonotype was seen repeatedly, ten times or more. The chain has TRBV7-6 and TRBJ2-2; TRBD2 agrees at 9 bases. The length of the CDR3 is 16 residues. The V gene's germline CDR1 is SGHVS and CDR2 FNYEAQ. The V gene end was trimmed by 1 base and the J gene end by 5 bases; junction bases not matched to a gene: 5. CDR3 DNA sequence: TGTGCCAGCAGCTTAGGAGGCGGGAGGGCGACCGGGGAGCTGTTTTTT. Its protein is CASSLGGGRATGELFF.

This clonotype was observed a single time. This chain uses TRBV12-3 or TRBV12-4 with TRBJ1-2, with D perhaps TRBD1 (5 bases). This CDR3 has 14 amino acids. V was trimmed by 1 base and J by 3 bases, leaving 9 bases between them. The CDR3 spells CASSLVRGDYGYTF. Here the CDR3 DNA reads TGTGCCAGCAGTTTAGTCCGGGGGGACTATGGCTACACCTTC.

Many counts were recorded for this clonotype. The genes are TRBV19 and TRBJ2-2; 12 bases fit TRBD2. V was clipped by 6 bases and J by 6 bases; unmatched bases: 2. Germline loops: CDR1 LNHDA, CDR2 SQIVND (reference sequence). The CDR3 has 14 amino acids. This CDR3 is CASRTSGSPGELFF. The CDR3 DNA follows: TGTGCCAGTAGGACTAGCGGGAGTCCCGGGGAGCTGTTTTTT.

This clonotype was recorded a few times. The rearrangement uses TRBV2 and TRBJ1-5; D gene unclear. V gave up 6 bases and J gave up 0 bases, with 9 bases separating them. The CDR3 loop spans 14 amino acids. Germline CDR1 reads SNHLY; CDR2 reads FYNNEI. Written as DNA, the CDR3 is TGTGCCAGCAGAAGGGAAAATAGCAATCAGCCCCAGCATTTT. Its protein product is CASRRENSNQPQHF. The entire variable domain, with the rest obtained from reference TRBV2 and TRBJ1-5, is as follows: EPEVTQTPSHQVTQMGQEVILRCVPISNHLYFYWYRQILGQKVEFLVSFYNNEISEKSEIFDDQFSVERPDGSNFTLKIRSTKLEDSAMYFCASRRENSNQPQHFGDGTRLSIL.

This clonotype has ten or more counts. V is TRBV20-1 and J is TRBJ2-7; 9 bases are shared with TRBD2. The CDR3 sequence is 15 residues long. CDR1 and CDR2 from the germline V gene are DFQATT and SNEGSKA (reference sequence). The V segment lost 4 bases and the J segment 3 bases; nucleotides outside the gene matches: 10. The CDR3 region has the DNA TGCAGTGCTATGAGCCCGCTAGCGGGAATCTACGAGCAGTACTTC. Protein sequence: CSAMSPLAGIYEQYF.

The rearrangement links TRBV7-6 to TRBJ2-3, with TRBD2 matching 10 bases. Unmatched junction bases numbered 7, after V lost 5 bases and J lost 2 bases. Germline lookup yields CDR1 SGHVS and CDR2 FNYEAQ. This CDR3 has 16 amino acids. CDR3 DNA sequence: TGTGCCAGCAGCAGGCGGACTAGCGGTAACACAGATACGCAGTATTTT. It encodes CASSRRTSGNTDTQYF.

The table lists this clonotype with many counts. The rearrangement joins TRBV5-6 to TRBJ1-2, with 8 bases aligning to TRBD1. Germline CDR1 SGHDT, CDR2 YYEEEE. The CDR3 length is 14 residues. Unmatched junction bases numbered 9, after V lost 4 bases and J lost 7 bases. This CDR3 is CASSLFDRGSGYTF. DNA of the CDR3: TGTGCCAGCAGCCTGTTCGACAGGGGAAGTGGCTACACCTTC. Supplemented by reference TRBV5-6 and TRBJ1-2, the full variable domain reads DAGVTQSPTHLIKTRGQQVTLRCSPKSGHDTVSWYQQALGQGPQFIFQYYEEEERQRGNFPDRFSGHQFPNYSSELNVNALLLGDSALYLCASSLFDRGSGYTFGSGTRLTVV.

V gene TRBV5-1 combines with J gene TRBJ2-3; D tentatively reads TRBD1 or TRBD2 (5 bases each). The V and J ends lost 3 bases and 13 bases respectively, with 24 bases between them. The CDR3 has 15 residues. CDR1 is SGHRS and CDR2 is YFSETQ in the germline V gene. The CDR3 reads CASSSTGTAPYRKYF. The CDR3 DNA is TGCGCCAGCAGCTCCACCGGGACGGCACCATATAGGAAGTATTTT.

This clonotype has only a few counts. This chain joins TRBV5-4 and TRBJ2-3; D is unresolved. The V gene's germline CDR1 is SGHNT and CDR2 YYREEE (reference sequence). The CDR3 spans 13 residues. The V gene lost 0 bases and the J gene lost 4 bases, with 6 bases spanning the gap. Here the CDR3 DNA reads TGTGCCAGCAGCTTGGAAGTTGCAGATACGCAGTATTTT. Protein product: CASSLEVADTQYF.

Ten or more counts support this clonotype. The chain recombines TRBV30 with TRBJ2-3, with 7 bases aligning to TRBD1. Germline V gene sequence: CDR1 GTSNPN, CDR2 SVGIG (reference sequence). V lost 0 bases and J lost 1; bases outside the gene matches: 7. The CDR3 spans 16 residues. The DNA for the CDR3 is TGTGCCTGGAGTGTGTTACGGACAGGCCGCACAGATACGCAGTATTTT. Its translation is CAWSVLRTGRTDTQYF.

About this clonotype itself: The junction differs from germline at one of its ends, possibly a read error. This rearrangement joins TRBV2 to TRBJ1-5; TRBD1 might be the D (5 bases). The length of the CDR3 is 13 residues. In germline, CDR1 is SNHLY, CDR2 FYNNEI. The DNA of the CDR3 is TGTGTCAGCCGCGAGGGGAGCAATCAGCCCCAGCATTTT. This codes for CVSREGSNQPQHF.

The sample holds many counts of this clonotype. The chain employs TRBV30 and TRBJ2-3; tentatively, D is TRBD1 or TRBD2 (5 bases each). The germline CDR1 and CDR2 sequences are GTSNPN and SVGIG (reference sequence). The CDR3 is 15 amino acids. Trimming pared 4 bases from V and 5 bases from J, leaving 19 bases between. CDR3 nucleotide sequence: TGTGCCTGGAAGAACCGGGACCGCCCCCGAGATACGCAGTATTTT. This encodes CAWKNRDRPRDTQYF.

This clonotype has a handful of counts. The chain recombines TRBV19 with TRBJ2-7, with 13 positions matching TRBD2. The CDR3 contains 16 residues. With 1 base clipped from V and 5 bases from J, the junction kept 5 bases outside the gene matches. CDR1 is LNHDA, CDR2 SQIVND, per germline (reference sequence). The CDR3 here is CASSIVRTSGRDEQYF. The DNA of the CDR3 is TGTGCCAGTAGTATAGTAAGGACTAGCGGGAGAGACGAGCAGTACTTC.